These 5 T cell receptor beta chains came from one sample sequenced in a study of technical replicates of blood from several donors. Profiling relied on immunoSEQ multiplex PCR, and the TCRdb table lists in-frame clones only, not all of them. Altogether 65,000 to 80,000 clones are present, 95% being singletons, with the ten largest covering more than 0.25%. Sequencing was done on a sample of T cells isolated from PBMCs. The receptors derive from a human donor in good health.

The rearrangement uses TRBV6-5 and TRBJ2-7; the D gene is possibly TRBD1 (6 bases). V was trimmed by 4 bases and J by 6 bases, leaving 19 bases between them. Germline V lookup: CDR1 MNHEY, CDR2 SVGAGI. The CDR3 spans 15 residues. The DNA of the CDR3 is TGTGCCAGCAGTTTTTACCTAACAGGGTTGGTCGAGCAGTACTTC. It codes for CASSFYLTGLVEQYF.

V is TRBV30 and J is TRBJ1-3; D is perhaps TRBD1 (5 bases). This CDR3 has 17 amino acids. Germline CDR1 and CDR2: GTSNPN and SVGIG (reference sequence). Deletions cut 6 bases from V and 1 base from J, with 22 bases between. The CDR3 sequence is CACGKGSGFLSGNTIYF. The CDR3 DNA reads TGTGCCTGTGGAAAGGGGTCCGGTTTTTTGTCTGGAAACACCATATATTTT.

The table lists this clone with a few counts. This chain uses TRBV4-2 with TRBJ2-2; D remains unclear. Germline V lookup: CDR1 LGHNA, CDR2 YNFKEQ. The CDR3 consists of 14 residues. Trimming shortened V by 2 bases and J by 5 bases, and 9 bases separated the two germline ends. For the CDR3, the DNA is TGTGCCAGCAGCCAAATGACAAGTACCGGGGAGCTGTTTTTT. Translation: CASSQMTSTGELFF.

The chain combines TRBV9 with TRBJ2-1, with a possible D match to TRBD2 (6 bases). Trimming took off 3 bases at V and 8 bases at J, with 6 bases between the two ends. The germline gives CDR1 SGDLS, CDR2 YYNGEE. This CDR3 comprises 11 residues. The CDR3: CASSAGDEQFF. CDR3 bases: TGTGCCAGCAGCGCGGGAGATGAGCAGTTCTTC.

V and J are TRBV10-3 and TRBJ2-7, with 10 bases lining up with TRBD2. J gave up 9 bases and V 0 bases, and 11 bases lay outside the gene matches. This CDR3 has 16 amino acids. Germline values: CDR1 ENHRY, CDR2 SYGVKD. The CDR3 region is CAISESASGRSGGQYF. The CDR3 region has the DNA TGTGCCATCAGTGAGTCGGCTAGCGGGAGATCTGGGGGGCAGTACTTC.